The 8 T cell receptor beta chains below come from one sample, sequenced in a study of early T cells in non-severe SARS-CoV-2 infection. MiXCR was run by TCRdb on the 5' RACE reads, yielding one entry per CDR3 protein. The top ten hold about 3.7% of the sample, which has over 55,000 distinct CDR3 sequences, about 8.4% seen once. The sequencing sample was made of whole blood. These receptors came from an adult who was a healthcare worker with PCR-confirmed SARS-CoV-2 infection or an uninfected control (not recorded which).

This clonotype was observed many times. J is TRBJ1-1 and V is TRBV29-1, with TRBD1 identical over 12 bases. Germline V CDR1 and CDR2: SQVTM, ANQGSEA. The CDR3 totals 14 residues. J gave up 4 bases and V 1 base, and 1 base lay outside the gene matches. CDR3 sequence reads: CSVEGDRGRTEAFF. The CDR3 DNA follows: TGCAGCGTTGAAGGGGACAGGGGGCGCACTGAAGCTTTCTTT.

The table lists this clonotype with a few counts. This chain uses TRBV19 with TRBJ2-3; D assignment may be TRBD1 or TRBD2 (5 bases each). The CDR3 is 15 residues long. Germline V gives CDR1 LNHDA, CDR2 SQIVND (reference sequence). V dropped 3 bases and J dropped 6 bases, with 16 bases sitting between them. The CDR3 region has the DNA TGTGCCAGTAGTATCGGTCCCCGAGGGACGGATACGCAGTATTTT. Translating gives CASSIGPRGTDTQYF.

This clonotype has at least ten counts. In DNA, the CDR3 is TGTGCCAGCTCACCAGCGGCGTACCGCTCTGGGGCCAACGTCCTGACTTTC. This encodes CASSPAAYRSGANVLTF. The chain links TRBV19 to TRBJ2-6; a weak D match, TRBD2 (5 bases). The CDR3 loop spans 17 amino acids. Germline V CDR1 and CDR2: LNHDA, SQIVND (reference sequence). V lost 9 bases and J lost 0, with 18 bases in between. Full variable domain (outside the CDR3, taken from reference TRBV19 and TRBJ2-6): DGGITQSPKYLFRKEGQNVTLSCEQNLNHDAMYWYRQDPGQGLRLIYYSQIVNDFQKGDIAEGYSVSREKKESFPLTVTSAQKNPTAFYLCASSPAAYRSGANVLTFGAGSRLTVL.

This clonotype was detected a few times. V and J are TRBV6-5 and TRBJ1-1; the match to TRBD1 covers 8 bases. The junction had 6 bases not matched to a gene; V was cut back by 6 bases and J by 6 bases. The germline CDR1 and CDR2 sequences are MNHEY and SVGAGI. The CDR3 is 13 amino acids. The CDR3 loop is CASRTGTGAEAFF. DNA of the CDR3: TGTGCCAGCAGAACCGGGACAGGAGCTGAAGCTTTCTTT.

This clonotype was observed at least ten times. This sequence joins TRBV5-1 and TRBJ2-5, with a possible D match to TRBD1 (6 bases). Germline assignment: CDR1 SGHRS and CDR2 YFSETQ. V was cut by 4 bases and J by 2 bases, with 12 bases left in between. This CDR3 is built from 14 residues. The CDR3 region has the DNA TGCGCCAGCAGCCCACAGGGTCTACAAGAGACCCAGTACTTC. It yields the protein CASSPQGLQETQYF.

The V call is TRBV28, the J call TRBJ2-7, with 13 bases identical to TRBD2. The germline CDR1 and CDR2 sequences are MDHEN and SYDVKM. V lost 4 bases, J lost 4 bases, and 10 bases stayed unmatched. The CDR3 consists of 17 residues. The CDR3 nucleotides read TGTGCCAGCAGTTCCTGGACTAGCGGGAGTTATCCGTACGAGCAGTACTTC. It encodes CASSSWTSGSYPYEQYF.

This chain links TRBV12-3 or TRBV12-4 with TRBJ2-1; 10 bases are shared with TRBD2. The CDR3 is made up of 14 amino acids. V lost 6 bases, J lost 7 bases, and 6 bases stayed unmatched. CDR3 region: CASSPSGSWNEQFF. The CDR3 bases are TGTGCCAGCAGCCCTAGCGGGAGTTGGAATGAGCAGTTCTTC.

The chain joins TRBV30 to TRBJ2-5; tentatively, D is TRBD1 or TRBD2 (5 bases each). CDR1 and CDR2 from the germline V gene are GTSNPN and SVGIG (reference sequence). Trimming took 1 base from V and 0 from J, leaving 27 bases between them. The CDR3 runs to 20 residues. CDR3 residues: CAWSASPLSRERTYQETQYF. The CDR3 bases are TGTGCCTGGAGTGCCTCCCCCCTGAGTAGGGAGCGGACATACCAAGAGACCCAGTACTTC.